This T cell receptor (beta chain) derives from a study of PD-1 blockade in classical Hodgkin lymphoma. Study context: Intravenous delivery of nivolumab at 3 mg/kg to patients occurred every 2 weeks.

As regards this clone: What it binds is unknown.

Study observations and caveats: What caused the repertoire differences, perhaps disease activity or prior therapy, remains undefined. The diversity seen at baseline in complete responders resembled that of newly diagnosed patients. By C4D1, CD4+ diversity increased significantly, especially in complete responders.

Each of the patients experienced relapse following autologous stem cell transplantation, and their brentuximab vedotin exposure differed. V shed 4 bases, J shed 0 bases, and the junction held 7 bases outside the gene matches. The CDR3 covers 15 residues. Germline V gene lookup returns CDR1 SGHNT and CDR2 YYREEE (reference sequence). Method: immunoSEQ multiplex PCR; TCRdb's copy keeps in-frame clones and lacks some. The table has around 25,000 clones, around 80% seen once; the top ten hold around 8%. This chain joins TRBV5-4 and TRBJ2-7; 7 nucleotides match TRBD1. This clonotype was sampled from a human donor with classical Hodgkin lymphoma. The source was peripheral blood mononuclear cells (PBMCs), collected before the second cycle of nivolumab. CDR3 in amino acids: CASSPTGVGSYEQYF. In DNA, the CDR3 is TGTGCCAGCAGCCCAACAGGGGTAGGCTCCTACGAGCAGTACTTC.